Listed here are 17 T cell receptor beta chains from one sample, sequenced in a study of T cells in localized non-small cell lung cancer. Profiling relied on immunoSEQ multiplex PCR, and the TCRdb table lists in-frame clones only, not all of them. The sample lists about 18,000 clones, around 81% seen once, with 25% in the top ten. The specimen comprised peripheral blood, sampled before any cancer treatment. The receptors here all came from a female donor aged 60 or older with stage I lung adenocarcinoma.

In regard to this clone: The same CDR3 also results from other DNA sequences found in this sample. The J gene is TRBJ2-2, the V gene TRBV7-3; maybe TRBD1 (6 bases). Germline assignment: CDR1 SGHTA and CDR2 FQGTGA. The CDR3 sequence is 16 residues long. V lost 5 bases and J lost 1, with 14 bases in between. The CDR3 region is CASSRNRVGNTGELFF. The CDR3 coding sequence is TGTGCCAGCAGCCGAAACAGGGTAGGGAACACCGGGGAGCTGTTTTTT. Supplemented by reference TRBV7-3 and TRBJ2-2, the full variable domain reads GAGVSQTPSNKVTEKGKYVELRCDPISGHTALYWYRQSLGQGPEFLIYFQGTGAADDSGLPNDRFFAVRPEGSVSTLKIQRTERGDSAVYLCASSRNRVGNTGELFFGEGSRLTVL.

The CDR3 DNA follows: TGTGCCAGCAGTGAACAGGAGGCGCAGTATTTT. This encodes CASSEQEAQYF. This chain links TRBV2 with TRBJ2-3; D is possibly TRBD2 (5 bases). This CDR3 is built from 11 residues. In germline, CDR1 is SNHLY, CDR2 FYNNEI. Trimming left V 2 bases short and J 10 bases short, with 7 bases between. Variable domain in full (rest from reference TRBV2 and TRBJ2-3): EPEVTQTPSHQVTQMGQEVILRCVPISNHLYFYWYRQILGQKVEFLVSFYNNEISEKSEIFDDQFSVERPDGSNFTLKIRSTKLEDSAMYFCASSEQEAQYFGPGTRLTVL.

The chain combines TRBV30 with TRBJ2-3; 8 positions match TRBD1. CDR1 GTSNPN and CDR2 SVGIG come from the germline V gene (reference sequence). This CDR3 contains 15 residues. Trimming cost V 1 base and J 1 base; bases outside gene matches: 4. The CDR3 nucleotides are TGTGCCTGGAGTGCAGGACAGGGTGGCACAGATACGCAGTATTTT. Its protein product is CAWSAGQGGTDTQYF.

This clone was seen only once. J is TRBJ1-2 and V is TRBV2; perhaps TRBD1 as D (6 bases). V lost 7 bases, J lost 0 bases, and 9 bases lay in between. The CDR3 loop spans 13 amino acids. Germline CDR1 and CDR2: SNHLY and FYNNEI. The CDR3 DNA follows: TGTGCCAGCAACAGGGAAGCTAACTATGGCTACACCTTC. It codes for CASNREANYGYTF.

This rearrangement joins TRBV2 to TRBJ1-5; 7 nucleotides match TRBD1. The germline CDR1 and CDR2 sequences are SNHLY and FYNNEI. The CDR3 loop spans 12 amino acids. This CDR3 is CATTGDNQPQHF. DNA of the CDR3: TGTGCTACCACAGGGGACAATCAGCCCCAGCATTTT.

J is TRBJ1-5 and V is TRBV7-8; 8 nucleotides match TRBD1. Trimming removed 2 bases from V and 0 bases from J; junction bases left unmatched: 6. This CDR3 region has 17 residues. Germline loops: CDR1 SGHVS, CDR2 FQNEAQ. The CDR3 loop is CASSLPGGRSSNQPQHF. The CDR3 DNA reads TGTGCCAGCAGCTTACCAGGGGGCCGGAGTAGCAATCAGCCCCAGCATTTT.

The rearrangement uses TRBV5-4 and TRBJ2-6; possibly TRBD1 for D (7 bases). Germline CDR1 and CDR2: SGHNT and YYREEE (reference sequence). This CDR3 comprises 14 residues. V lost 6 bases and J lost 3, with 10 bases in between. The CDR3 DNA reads TGTGCCAGCACCCAGGGGGGTGGGGCCAACGTCCTGACTTTC. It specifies CASTQGGGANVLTF.

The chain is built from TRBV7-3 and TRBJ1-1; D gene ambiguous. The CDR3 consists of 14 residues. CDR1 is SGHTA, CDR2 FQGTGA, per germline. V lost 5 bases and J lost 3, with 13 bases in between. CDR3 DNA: TGTGCCAGCAGCCCAAGGCAGGCGGACACTGAAGCTTTCTTT. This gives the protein CASSPRQADTEAFF.

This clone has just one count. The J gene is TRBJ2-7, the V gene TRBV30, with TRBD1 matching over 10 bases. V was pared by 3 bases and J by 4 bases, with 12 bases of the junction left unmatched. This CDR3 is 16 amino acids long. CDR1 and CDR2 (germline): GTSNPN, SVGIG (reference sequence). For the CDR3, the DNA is TGTGCCTGGAGACGGACGCCGGGACAGGGGAAATACGAGCAGTACTTC. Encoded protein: CAWRRTPGQGKYEQYF.

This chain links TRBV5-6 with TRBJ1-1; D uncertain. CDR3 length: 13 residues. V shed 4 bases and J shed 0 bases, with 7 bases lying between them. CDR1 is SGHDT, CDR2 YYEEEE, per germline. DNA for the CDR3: TGTGCCAGCAGCCCCGCCATGAACACTGAAGCTTTCTTT. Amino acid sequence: CASSPAMNTEAFF.

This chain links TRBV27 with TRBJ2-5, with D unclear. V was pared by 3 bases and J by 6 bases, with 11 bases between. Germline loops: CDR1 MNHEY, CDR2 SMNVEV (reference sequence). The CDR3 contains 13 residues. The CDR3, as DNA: TGTGCCAGCAGTTTGAGAGCTGGGAAGACCCAGTACTTC. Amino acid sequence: CASSLRAGKTQYF.

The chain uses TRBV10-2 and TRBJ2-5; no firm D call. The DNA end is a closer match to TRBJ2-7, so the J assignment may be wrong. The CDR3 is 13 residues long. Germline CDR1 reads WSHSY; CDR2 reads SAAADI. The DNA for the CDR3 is TGCGCCAGCAGTTTTTTTAGCTCCTACGAGCAGTACTTC. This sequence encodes CASSFFSSYEQYF.

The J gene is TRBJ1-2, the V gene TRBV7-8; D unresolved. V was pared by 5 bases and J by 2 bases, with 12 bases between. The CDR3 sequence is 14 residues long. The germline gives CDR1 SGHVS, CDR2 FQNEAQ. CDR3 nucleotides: TGTGCCAGCAGCGATAGACGGCTGAACTATGGCTACACCTTC. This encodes CASSDRRLNYGYTF.

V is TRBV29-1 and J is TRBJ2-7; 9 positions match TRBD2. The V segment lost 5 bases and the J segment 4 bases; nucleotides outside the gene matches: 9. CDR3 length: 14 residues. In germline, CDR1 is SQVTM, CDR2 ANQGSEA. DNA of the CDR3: TGCAGCGTTACTTTGGGTAGCGGGGGTTACGAGCAGTACTTC. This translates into CSVTLGSGGYEQYF.

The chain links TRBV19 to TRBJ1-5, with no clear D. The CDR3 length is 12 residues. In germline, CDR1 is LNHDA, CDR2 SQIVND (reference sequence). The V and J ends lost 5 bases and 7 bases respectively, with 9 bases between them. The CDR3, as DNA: TGTGCCAGTAGTTATAGGGCCCAGCCCCAGCATTTT. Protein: CASSYRAQPQHF. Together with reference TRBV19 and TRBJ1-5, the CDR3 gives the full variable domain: DGGITQSPKYLFRKEGQNVTLSCEQNLNHDAMYWYRQDPGQGLRLIYYSQIVNDFQKGDIAEGYSVSREKKESFPLTVTSAQKNPTAFYLCASSYRAQPQHFGDGTRLSIL.

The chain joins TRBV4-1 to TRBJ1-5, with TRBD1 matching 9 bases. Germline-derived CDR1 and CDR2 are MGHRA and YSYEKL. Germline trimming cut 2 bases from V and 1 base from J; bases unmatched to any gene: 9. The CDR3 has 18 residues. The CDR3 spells CASSQRTGGASSNQPQHF. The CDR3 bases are TGCGCCAGCAGCCAACGAACAGGGGGCGCTTCCAGCAATCAGCCCCAGCATTTT.

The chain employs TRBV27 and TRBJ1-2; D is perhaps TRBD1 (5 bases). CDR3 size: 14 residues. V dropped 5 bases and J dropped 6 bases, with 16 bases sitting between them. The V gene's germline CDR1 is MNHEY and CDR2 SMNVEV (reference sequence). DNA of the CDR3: TGTGCCAGCAGTCCATCGGGACCGCCTAATGGCTACACCTTC. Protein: CASSPSGPPNGYTF.